Only one count was recorded for the clone carrying this T cell receptor (beta chain). Its antigen is still unknown. The V gene's germline CDR1 is SGHNT and CDR2 YENEEA. V lost 1 base, J lost 3 bases, and 10 bases lay in between. The CDR3 sequence is 15 residues long. The repertoire was sequenced with immunoSEQ multiplex PCR; TCRdb's copy has only in-frame clones and lacks some. The sample contains approximately 320,000 clones, under 80% of which appear only once. This sample stems from a study of shared clonotypes between healthy human individuals. Study outcomes and limitations: Generation probability values for non-shared clonotypes were lower than those for clonotypes shared by all four donors.

The specimen was memory CD4+ T cells sorted from blood. The sample's subset: CD45RA-negative fraction. The chain has TRBV11-3 and TRBJ2-1, with D possibly being TRBD2 (5 bases). The TCR was taken from a man aged 25 to 40 in good health. CDR3 DNA sequence: TGTGCCAGCAGCTTAGGTCCCGGGAACTACAATGAGCAGTTCTTC. Protein: CASSLGPGNYNEQFF. Looking up the rest from reference TRBV11-3 and TRBJ2-1 gives the full variable domain: EAGVVQSPRYKIIEKKQPVAFWCNPISGHNTLYWYLQNLGQGPELLIRYENEEAVDDSQLPKDRFSAERLKGVDSTLKIQPAELGDSAVYLCASSLGPGNYNEQFFGPGTRLTVL.